This T cell receptor beta chain was sequenced for a study of shared clonotypes between healthy human individuals. Study-level results: Generation probability values for non-shared clonotypes were lower than those for clonotypes shared by all four donors.

The study drew its donors from healthy HIV-negative adults without recent acute infections or vaccinations. Profiled with immunoSEQ multiplex PCR; TCRdb holds only in-frame clones, not every one. The table records roughly 1.5 million clones, 95% to 99% of them present only once. The germline V and J ends were trimmed by 1 base and 0 bases, with 6 bases remaining between them. The CDR3 contains 14 residues. Germline V gene data show CDR1 as SEHNR and CDR2 as FQNEAQ (reference sequence). Remarks on this clone: Its target is not known.

Sequencing was carried out using naive CD4+ T cells sorted from blood. Subset given: CD45RA+ positively selected. This sequence originates from a man aged 25-45 years in good health. The V call is TRBV7-9, the J call TRBJ1-1, with D uncertain. In nucleotides, the CDR3 is TGTGCCAGCAGCTTAGTGCCGATGAACACTGAAGCTTTCTTT. It is translated as CASSLVPMNTEAFF. The whole variable domain, remainder taken from reference TRBV7-9 and TRBJ1-1, is DTGVSQNPRHKITKRGQNVTFRCDPISEHNRLYWYRQTLGQGPEFLTYFQNEAQLEKSRLLSDRFSAERPKGSFSTLEIQRTEQGDSAMYLCASSLVPMNTEAFFGQGTRLTVV.